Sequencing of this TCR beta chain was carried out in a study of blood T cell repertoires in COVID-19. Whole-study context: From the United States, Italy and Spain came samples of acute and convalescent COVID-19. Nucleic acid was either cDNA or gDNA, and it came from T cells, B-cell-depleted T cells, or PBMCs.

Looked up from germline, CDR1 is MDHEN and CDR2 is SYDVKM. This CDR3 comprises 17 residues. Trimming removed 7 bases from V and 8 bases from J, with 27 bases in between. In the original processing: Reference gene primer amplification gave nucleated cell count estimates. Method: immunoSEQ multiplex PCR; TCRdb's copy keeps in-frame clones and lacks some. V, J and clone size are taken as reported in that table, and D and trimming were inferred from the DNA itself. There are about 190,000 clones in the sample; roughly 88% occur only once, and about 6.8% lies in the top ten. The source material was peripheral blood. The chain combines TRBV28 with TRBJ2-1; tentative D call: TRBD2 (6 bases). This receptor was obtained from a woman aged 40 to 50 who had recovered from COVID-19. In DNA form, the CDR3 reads TGTGCCAGCATCCTTGAGGGGACGGGCGGGGAGAGGGATGAGCAGTTCTTC. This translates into CASILEGTGGERDEQFF.